The T cell receptor (beta chain) under discussion was sequenced for a study of technical replicates of blood from a handful of donors. Some clones are missing from TCRdb's copy, which holds only in-frame ones; the method was immunoSEQ multiplex PCR. The sample shows around 68,000 clones, 95% to 98% of them seen only once. The CDR3 length is 15 residues. Germline values: CDR1 SGHNT, CDR2 YYREEE (reference sequence). Trimming removed 4 bases from V and 7 bases from J; junction bases left unmatched: 12. The chain has TRBV5-4 and TRBJ2-7, with 9 bases lining up with TRBD2. Material for sequencing was T cells isolated from PBMCs. This TCR was sampled from a human donor in good health. CDR3 nucleotide sequence: TGTGCCAGCAGCCGCCGACTAGCGGAGCCGGGGGAGCAGTACTTC. This codes for CASSRRLAEPGEQYF.